The sequence of this T cell receptor beta chain was determined in a study of cytomegalovirus exposure and HLA in healthy donors. Trimming cost V 5 bases and J 0 bases, with 11 bases left between them. Per germline, CDR1 MNHEY and CDR2 SMNVEV (reference sequence). This CDR3 has 15 amino acids. The table came from immunoSEQ multiplex PCR; TCRdb's copy has only in-frame clones and leaves some out. The sample consists of some 98,000 clones, approximately 84% of them appearing once. A remark on this clone: Its antigen is still unknown.

Study-level findings and limits: It was 150 to 200 TCR beta chains that were listed as cytomegalovirus-associated.

The TCR originated in a man aged 18 to 30 in good health and CMV-seropositive. The gene calls are TRBV27 and TRBJ2-1; D is unclear. Source material: PBMCs. CDR3 DNA sequence: TGTGCCAGCAGTCTACAGAAGAGCTCCTACAATGAGCAGTTCTTC. This codes for CASSLQKSSYNEQFF.